This T cell receptor beta chain was recovered during a study of cytomegalovirus exposure and HLA in healthy donors. To note about this clone: The antigen is unknown.

The germline V gene encodes CDR1 SGHNT and CDR2 YYREEE (reference sequence). Trimming at V came to 4 bases and at J to 3 bases, leaving 2 bases not matched to a gene. This CDR3 spans 14 amino acids. Findings and limits, study-wide: The investigators catalogued some 150 TCR beta chains as cytomegalovirus-associated.

Clones were sequenced by immunoSEQ multiplex PCR, and TCRdb holds only the in-frame ones, with some missing. This table holds a few hundred thousand clones, just over 85% found once. The sequenced sample was PBMCs. The chain employs TRBV5-4 and TRBJ2-1; the match to TRBD2 covers 9 bases. This TCR was recovered from a young woman in good health and CMV-seronegative. In DNA, the CDR3 is TGTGCCAGCAGCCCGACTAGCGGCTACAATGAGCAGTTCTTC. Protein: CASSPTSGYNEQFF.